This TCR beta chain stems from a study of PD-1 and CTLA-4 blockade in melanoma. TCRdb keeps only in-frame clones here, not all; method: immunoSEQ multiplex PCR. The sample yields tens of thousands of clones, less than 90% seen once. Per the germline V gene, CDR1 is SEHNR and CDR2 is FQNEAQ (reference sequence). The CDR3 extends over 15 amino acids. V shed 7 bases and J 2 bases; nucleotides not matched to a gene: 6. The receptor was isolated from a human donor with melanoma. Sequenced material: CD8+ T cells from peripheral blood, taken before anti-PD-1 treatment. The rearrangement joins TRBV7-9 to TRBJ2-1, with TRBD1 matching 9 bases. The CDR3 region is CASTLGQGTYNEQFF. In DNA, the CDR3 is TGTGCCAGCACCCTGGGACAGGGAACCTACAATGAGCAGTTCTTC.